The entry that follows covers one TCR beta chain sequence. Antigen: not known. This sample is part of a study of OX40 agonist ivuxolimab in advanced cancers. The germline CDR1 and CDR2 sequences are LNHDA and SQIVND (reference sequence). V lost 1 base, J lost 4 bases, and 4 bases stayed unmatched. This CDR3 has 16 residues. This table comes from immunoSEQ multiplex PCR, and its TCRdb copy is limited to in-frame clones, with some not included. The data show around 79,000 clones, roughly nine tenths seen once. Study conclusions and caveats: Clonal expansion among partial responders at 0.1-3.0 mg/kg ranked near the lowest. There were, on average, more expanded clones in CD8+ T cells than in CD4+. Some of the nonresponding patients also showed low levels of normalized T-cell clonal expansion.

The clonotype originates from an adult with an advanced solid tumor such as melanoma, head and neck, liver or kidney cancer. Specimen: CD4+ or CD8+ T cells sorted from blood, collected in a trial of the OX40 agonist ivuxolimab. This chain connects TRBV19 to TRBJ2-1; 10 bases align to TRBD2. The chain's CDR3 is CASSIAPGLAYNEQFF. In nucleotides, the CDR3 is TGTGCCAGTAGTATAGCACCGGGACTAGCGTACAATGAGCAGTTCTTC.